This note documents a single TCR beta chain sequence. Its antigen remains undetermined. There are no base qualities to consult, and no much larger clone falls within one base. The sample comes from a study of graft-versus-host responses after intestinal transplantation (dated by TCRdb to 2020 to 2022). In terms of the full investigation: The transplants that recipients got were multivisceral, liver-intestinal, or isolated intestinal. Every recipient was given anti-thymocyte globulin induction, followed by around three years of maintenance tacrolimus and steroids. Graft-versus-host and host-versus-graft alloreactive T cell clones were tracked in the graft, circulation and bone marrow after intestinal transplantation using bulk TCR-beta CDR3 sequencing. Alloreactive clones were identified by sequencing pre-transplant mixed lymphocyte reaction products and comparing these products with unstimulated pre-transplant donor and recipient T cells. The cohort enrolled about two dozen intestinal transplant recipients, one of whom was a retransplant, and 3 patients without pretransplant specimens were excluded. A peak of at least 4% donor T cells among recipient peripheral blood mononuclear cells was the definition used for donor T cell macrochimerism. Instead of going to the commercial service, samples from a few later patients were sequenced in-house on an Illumina MiSeq and processed with MiXCR. The full study reports these points: GvH clones were detected in recipient bone marrow, and some appeared earlier in ileal mucosa or blood, consistent with an intestinal mucosal origin. The conclusions were limited by the relatively low number and heterogeneity of the intestinal transplant patients. In the allografts of patients with donor T cell macrochimerism, GvH to HvG T cell clonal ratios were high. Early after transplant, peak levels of circulating GvH clones were found to be associated with declines in HvG clones.

The label giving this sample's time point can be read as: cells obtained before transplantation from donor or recipient. CD3+CD4+ and CD3+CD8+ populations were FACS-sorted from unstimulated pre-transplant donor and recipient cells taken from spleen or lymph nodes. The library was made by the immunoSEQ multiplex PCR assay. For most patients, genomic DNA was isolated with the Qiagen DNeasy Blood and Tissue Kit and shipped frozen to Adaptive Biotechnologies for TCR sequencing. For most patients, high-throughput TCR-beta CDR3 sequencing of genomic DNA was performed by Adaptive Biotechnologies. As for the original processing: Adaptive's ImmunoSEQ software supplied the TCR sequencing data for under 20 patients, while MiXCR and VDJtools were used to process a few other patients. CD4 versus CD8 sorting errors were corrected by removing sequences found in both subsets at a frequency ratio below 5:1. CDR3 nucleotide sequences shared by donor and recipient were removed because the origin of these sequences could not be assigned. At least 2-fold expansion over unstimulated cells and a minimum CFSE-low frequency of 0.002% (template counts) or 0.001% (read counts) were required for clones to be classified as alloreactive. Clones were considered mappable if detected in sequenced pre-transplant spleen, lymph node, or MLR CFSE-low populations of the donor or recipient. The cumulative frequency of alloreactive clones was calculated as a percentage of all sequences, weighted by copy number. TCRdb obtained this table from immuneACCESS and retained in-frame rearrangements with V and J assigned. These tables miss some clones; where compared with another copy, unresolved V genes account for less than half of the shortfall, and the remainder is unexplained. Clonal size and the V and J genes are those of that table, whereas D and trimming came from the DNA. Recorded for this sample are about 120,000 clones; 80% to 95% of them occurred a single time. More than 0.1% of the sample is held by the ten biggest clonotypes.

The sample was unstimulated CD4+ T cells sorted from spleen or lymph node cells, taken before intestinal transplant. The TCR originated in a human donor who received an intestinal transplant.

Here the CDR3 is given as CASSGHQETQYF. The base sequence is TGTGCCAGCAGCGGACACCAAGAGACCCAGTACTTC. The rearrangement combines TRBV5-4 with TRBJ2-5; the D gene identity is not certain. Trimming takes 4 bases from V and 0 bases from J, and the germline ends sit 4 bases apart. The CDR3 measures 12 amino acids from cysteine to phenylalanine. CDR3 DNA is the only sequence kept; it has 36 bases, read in frame from the first base. CDR1 and CDR2 are read off the germline V gene (reference sequence) as SGHNT and YYREEE.